The T cell receptor (beta chain) under discussion was sequenced for a study of T cell clones after liver transplantation. Study-level information: A pre-transplant mixed lymphocyte reaction with TCRbeta sequencing defined graft-donor-reactive clones followed in post-transplant blood. Third-party-reactive TCRbeta sequences from pre-transplant mixed lymphocyte reactions served as antigen-independent comparators.

Profiling relied on immunoSEQ multiplex PCR, and the TCRdb table lists in-frame clones only, not all of them. The table records roughly 57,000 clones, about 64% of them present only once. The CDR3 has 15 residues. CDR1 is MDHEN and CDR2 is SYDVKM in the germline V gene. The V end was cut by 3 bases, the J end by 2 bases, with 14 bases between. The sample in question was CD4+ T cells from blood, obtained before liver transplant. The genes are TRBV28 and TRBJ2-7; possibly TRBD1 for D (6 bases). The clonotype was recovered from a human donor who received a liver transplant. The CDR3 protein is CASSLGAGIPYEQYF. The CDR3 DNA sequence: TGTGCCAGCAGTTTGGGGGCCGGAATTCCCTACGAGCAGTACTTC.